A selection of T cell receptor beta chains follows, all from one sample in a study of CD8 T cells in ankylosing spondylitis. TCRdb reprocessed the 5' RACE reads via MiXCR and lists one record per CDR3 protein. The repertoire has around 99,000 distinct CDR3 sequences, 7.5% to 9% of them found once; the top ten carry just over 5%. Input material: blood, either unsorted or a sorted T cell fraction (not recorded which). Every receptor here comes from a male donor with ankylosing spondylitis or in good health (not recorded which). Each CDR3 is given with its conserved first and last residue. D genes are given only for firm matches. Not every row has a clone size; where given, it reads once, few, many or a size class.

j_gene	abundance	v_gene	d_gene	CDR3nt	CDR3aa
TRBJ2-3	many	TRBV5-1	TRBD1	TGCGCCAGCAGCGAGGGGGCGGCAGATACGCAGTATTTT	CASSEGAADTQYF
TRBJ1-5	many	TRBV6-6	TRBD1	TGTGCCAGCAGGGCACAGGGGGCAAATCAGCCCCAGCATTTT	CASRAQGANQPQHF
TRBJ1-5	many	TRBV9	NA	TGTGCCAGCAGCGTACTAACAGGGAGGGTCAGCAATCAGCCCCAGCATTTT	CASSVLTGRVSNQPQHF
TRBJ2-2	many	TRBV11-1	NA	TGTGCCAGCAGCCACCAGGGCATTTTTTACACCGGGGAGCTGTTTTTT	CASSHQGIFYTGELFF
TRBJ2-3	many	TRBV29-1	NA	TGCAGCGTCAAGAGGGCAGTAAGCACAGATACGCAGTATTTT	CSVKRAVSTDTQYF
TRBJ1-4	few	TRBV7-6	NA	TGTGCCAGCAGCTTAGACAGAAGTAATGAAAAACTGTTTTTT	CASSLDRSNEKLFF
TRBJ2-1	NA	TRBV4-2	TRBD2	TGTGCCAGCAGCCATGATCTAGCGGGGGAGAGTTACAATGAGCAGTTCTTC	CASSHDLAGESYNEQFF
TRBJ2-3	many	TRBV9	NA	TGTGCCAGCAGCGTATCGGTGACAGATACGCAGTATTTT	CASSVSVTDTQYF
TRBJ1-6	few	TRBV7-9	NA	TGTGCCAGCAGCCCGACTTTGGGGTCACCCCTCCACTTT	CASSPTLGSPLHF
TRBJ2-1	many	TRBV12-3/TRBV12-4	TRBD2	TGTGCCAGCAGTTTAGGTAGCGGGGGTTACAATGAGCAGTTCTTC	CASSLGSGGYNEQFF
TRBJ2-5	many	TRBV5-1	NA	TGCGCCAGCAGCCTGGGGGGGGCCCAAGAGACCCAGTACTTC	CASSLGGAQETQYF
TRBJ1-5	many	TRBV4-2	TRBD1	TGTGCCAGCAGCCCAGGGGGGGGGGTGAATCAGCCCCAGCATTTT	CASSPGGGVNQPQHF
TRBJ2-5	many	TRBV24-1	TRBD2	TGTGCCACCAGCCGGACTAGCGGGGGGACGAAGACCCAGTACTTC	CATSRTSGGTKTQYF
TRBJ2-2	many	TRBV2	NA	TGTGCCAGCATTGAACCCGACACCGGGGAGCTGTTTTTT	CASIEPDTGELFF
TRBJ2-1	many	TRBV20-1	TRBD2	TGCAGTGTGAAACTAGCGGGGGCCAAAATATACAATGAGCAGTTCTTC	CSVKLAGAKIYNEQFF
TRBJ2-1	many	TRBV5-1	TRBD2	TGCGCCAGCAACTTGGCTAGCGGGAGCAATGAGCAGTTCTTC	CASNLASGSNEQFF
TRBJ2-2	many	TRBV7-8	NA	TGTGCCAGCAGCCCGTGGGGTGAGGGCAGAACCGGGGAGCTGTTTTTT	CASSPWGEGRTGELFF
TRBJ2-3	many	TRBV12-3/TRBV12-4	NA	TGTGCCAGCAGCCCAAGGCGAGATACGCAGTATTTT	CASSPRRDTQYF
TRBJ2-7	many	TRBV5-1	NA	TGCGCCAGCAGCTTGGGGACAGCTAACTACGAGCAGTACTTC	CASSLGTANYEQYF
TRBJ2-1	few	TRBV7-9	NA	TGTGCCAGCAGCTTAGATGCATCAACGAGCTCCTACAATGAGCAGTTCTTC	CASSLDASTSSYNEQFF
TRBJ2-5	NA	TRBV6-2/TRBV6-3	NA	TGTGCCAGCAATAAGGCAGGTTTCCAAGAGACCCAGTACTTC	CASNKAGFQETQYF